The present T cell receptor (beta chain) was sequenced within a study of T-cell reconstitution after alpha-beta-depleted transplantation in children. Preparation of the TCRbeta library was carried out with unique molecular identifiers. TCRdb called the PCR reads again in MiXCR, with one record for every CDR3 protein. Here the sample spans hundreds of thousands of distinct CDR3 sequences, about 9.5% being singletons. The CDR3 contains 16 residues. The junction had 17 bases not matched to a gene; V was cut back by 6 bases and J by 7 bases. Germline-derived CDR1 and CDR2 are SEHNR and FQNEAQ (reference sequence).

This chain connects TRBV7-9 to TRBJ1-2; 7 nucleotides match TRBD1. This clonotype originated in a human donor who donated a stem cell graft to a child with acute lymphoblastic leukemia. This specimen was PBMCs from the stem cell graft donor, taken from the stem cell graft. The CDR3 spells CASRQTGLGLVRGYTF. In DNA, the CDR3 is TGTGCCAGCAGACAGACAGGGCTCGGGCTGGTACGTGGCTACACCTTC.